This is a list of T cell receptor beta chains from one sample in a study of patients and donors after allogeneic stem cell transplantation. TCRdb itself ran the RT-PCR reads through MiXCR, one entry per CDR3 protein. This table has about a million distinct CDR3 sequences, 15% to 20% appearing once. The sample was blood, either unsorted or a sorted T cell fraction (not recorded which). The receptors derive from a human donor who was either an allogeneic HSCT recipient or a stem cell or donor lymphocyte infusion donor (not recorded which). It is not recorded whose cells these are; they may come from a transplant donor. Each CDR3 is given with its conserved first and last residue. The order of the fields is D gene, V gene, J gene, CDR3 length, clone size, CDR3 DNA, CDR3 protein. The D gene is left open where the match is weak. A row's size may be missing; if present it is once, few, many or a size class.

TRBD1	TRBV27	TRBJ2-7	13	-	TGTGCCAGCAGTTTATACAGGGGGGACGAGCAGTACTTC	CASSLYRGDEQYF
TRBD1	TRBV28	TRBJ2-7	14	few	TGTGCCAGCACCATAAGACAGGGGGTCTACGAGCAGTACTTC	CASTIRQGVYEQYF
-	TRBV2	TRBJ2-6	17	-	TGTGCCAGCAGACCCCCCGGCAGGTACTCTGGGGCCAACGTCCTGACTTTC	CASRPPGRYSGANVLTF
TRBD2	TRBV4-2	TRBJ2-7	19	-	TGTGCCAGCAGCCAAGAAAGGAGCGGGGGGACATACCTCTCCTACGAGCAGTACTTC	CASSQERSGGTYLSYEQYF
-	TRBV2	TRBJ1-2	14	-	TGTGCCAGCAGTGGTTCGGTTGCTAACTATGGCTACACCTTC	CASSGSVANYGYTF
-	TRBV18	TRBJ2-1	15	-	TGTGCCAGCTCACCGACAGTTCGCTCCTACAATGAGCAGTTCTTC	CASSPTVRSYNEQFF
-	TRBV20-1	TRBJ1-4	13	-	TGCAGTGCTAGAGACCCCTACAGGGAGGTTTTGTTTTTT	CSARDPYREVLFF
TRBD2	TRBV12-3/TRBV12-4	TRBJ2-3	17	-	TGTGCCAGCATCACTTTACTAGCGGGGCAAGAGGCAGATACGCAGTATTTT	CASITLLAGQEADTQYF
-	TRBV10-3	TRBJ2-2	15	-	TGTGCCATCAGTGGAGGGGGTCGTAGCACCGGGGAGCTGTTTTTT	CAISGGGRSTGELFF
-	TRBV20-1	TRBJ1-6	13	-	TGCAGTGCTTCGAGCAGGGATAATTCACCCCTCCACTTT	CSASSRDNSPLHF
TRBD2	TRBV27	TRBJ2-3	16	few	TGTGCCAGCAGTCGCAGACTAGCGGGGGGGCCAAATACGCAGTATTTT	CASSRRLAGGPNTQYF
TRBD2	TRBV20-1	TRBJ2-4	13	few	TGCAGTGCTCCGACTAGCGGGGTAGACATTCAGTACTTC	CSAPTSGVDIQYF
-	TRBV20-1	TRBJ1-6	15	few	TGCAGTGCTGAGGACAGACGGAGGGATAATTCACCCCTCCACTTT	CSAEDRRRDNSPLHF
-	TRBV4-1	TRBJ1-2	14	few	TGCGCCAGCAGCCAAGAGAGACAGTTCTATGGCTACACCTTC	CASSQERQFYGYTF
-	TRBV4-3	TRBJ2-5	15	-	TGCGCCAGCAGCCAAGAGAGGAGTAAGTGGGAGACCCAGTACTTC	CASSQERSKWETQYF
-	TRBV4-3	TRBJ1-3	15	few	TGCGCCAGCAGCCACGACGGAAGCTCTGGAAACACCATATATTTT	CASSHDGSSGNTIYF
-	TRBV24-1	TRBJ1-2	15	-	TGTGCCACCAGTGATTTTCGGGGGAGTGAGGATGGCTACACCTTC	CATSDFRGSEDGYTF
-	TRBV6-5	TRBJ2-7	16	few	TGTGCCAGCAGTTACTCGAGGGCCTACCTCGCCTACGAGCAGTACTTC	CASSYSRAYLAYEQYF
-	TRBV5-5	TRBJ2-1	15	few	TGTGCCAGCAGCCTGGGCCCGAATTCCTACAATGAGCAGTTCTTC	CASSLGPNSYNEQFF
-	TRBV15	TRBJ2-1	15	-	TGTGCCACCAGCGGAGCGCGGGGAGGTTACAATGAGCAGTTCTTC	CATSGARGGYNEQFF
-	TRBV10-3	TRBJ2-2	11	-	TGTGCCACCAGGGACTCCGGGGAGCTGTTTTTT	CATRDSGELFF
-	TRBV5-1	TRBJ2-7	15	-	TGCGCCAGCAGCCGTCCCGGCGGCTCGAGCTACGAGCAGTACTTC	CASSRPGGSSYEQYF
TRBD2	TRBV10-3	TRBJ2-1	16	many	TGTGCCATCAATCCTAAAACTAGCGTAGAAAACAATGAGCAGTTCTTC	CAINPKTSVENNEQFF
-	TRBV5-5	TRBJ2-7	11	-	TGTGCCAGCAGCGTCGACAGGCCGCTCTACTTC	CASSVDRPLYF
-	TRBV12-3/TRBV12-4	TRBJ1-2	14	-	TGTGCCAGCAGCTTAAGACAGGTCATGATAGGCTACACCTTC	CASSLRQVMIGYTF
TRBD1	TRBV10-3	TRBJ2-5	12	-	TGTGCCACCCGGGACAGGGGGGAGACCCAGTACTTC	CATRDRGETQYF
-	TRBV14	TRBJ2-1	14	few	TGTGCCAGCTCGACTAGGGCCCGCTACAATGAGCAGTTCTTC	CASSTRARYNEQFF
TRBD2	TRBV29-1	TRBJ2-3	15	many	TGCAGCGTTGAACTAGCGGGAGGGCCGCCAGATACGCAGTATTTT	CSVELAGGPPDTQYF